Following are 23 T cell receptor beta chains from one sample sequenced in a study of blood T cell repertoires in COVID-19. The assay was immunoSEQ multiplex PCR, and TCRdb's table has in-frame clones only and misses some. Found here are 350,000 to 450,000 clones, roughly nine tenths of them singletons; the top ten hold 1% to 1.5%. The material sequenced was peripheral blood. Receptors were obtained from a man in his forties with acute or convalescent COVID-19.

This rearrangement joins TRBV19 to TRBJ2-1; 8 nucleotides match TRBD2. The V gene end was trimmed by 3 bases and the J gene end by 5 bases; junction bases not matched to a gene: 3. This CDR3 spans 14 amino acids. Germline lookup yields CDR1 LNHDA and CDR2 SQIVND (reference sequence). CDR3 coding DNA: TGTGCCAGTAGTATGGGACTAGAAGACAATGAGCAGTTCTTC. Protein product: CASSMGLEDNEQFF.

The chain recombines TRBV3-1 (or the pseudogene TRBV3-2) with TRBJ1-3, with no clear D. CDR3 length: 17 residues. Germline CDR1 reads LGHDT; CDR2 reads YNNKEL (reference sequence). V lost 1 base and J lost 0, with 13 bases in between. CDR3 residues: CASSQVREDFSGNTIYF. In DNA form, the CDR3 reads TGTGCCAGCAGCCAAGTTCGCGAGGACTTCTCTGGAAACACCATATATTTT.

This chain uses TRBV7-2 with TRBJ1-4; D possibly corresponds to TRBD1 (5 bases). V lost 5 bases and J 1 base, leaving 11 bases between the germline ends. CDR3 length: 15 amino acids. The germline V gene encodes CDR1 SGHTA and CDR2 FQGNSA. The CDR3 here is CASSRSGKTNEKLFF. CDR3 in DNA: TGTGCCAGCAGCAGATCAGGGAAAACTAATGAAAAACTGTTTTTT.

The count of this clone is one. The chain is built from TRBV27 and TRBJ1-2; D may be TRBD1 (5 bases). The germline gives CDR1 MNHEY, CDR2 SMNVEV (reference sequence). This CDR3 comprises 16 residues. Trimming pared 3 bases from V and 4 bases from J, leaving 18 bases between. CDR3 residues: CASSLASGGIAYGYTF. The CDR3 DNA is TGTGCCAGCAGTTTGGCGTCTGGGGGGATTGCCTATGGCTACACCTTC.

The V gene is TRBV7-6, the J gene TRBJ1-5; TRBD1 aligns across 8 bases. The CDR3 totals 15 residues. Germline CDR1 reads SGHVS; CDR2 reads FNYEAQ. With V trimmed by 3 bases and J by 4 bases, 5 bases remained unmatched. CDR3 in amino acids: CASSFRQGANQPQHF. In DNA, the CDR3 is TGTGCCAGCAGCTTTCGGCAGGGGGCAAATCAGCCCCAGCATTTT.

The chain joins TRBV2 to TRBJ1-2, with a possible D match to TRBD1 (5 bases). The ends were cut back, 6 bases at V and 0 bases at J, with 14 bases in the middle. CDR1 SNHLY and CDR2 FYNNEI come from the germline V gene. This CDR3 region has 15 residues. CDR3 protein: CASSKTDPANYGYTF. CDR3 in DNA: TGTGCCAGCAGCAAGACAGATCCAGCTAACTATGGCTACACCTTC.

The J gene is TRBJ1-2, the V gene TRBV29-1, with a weak D call TRBD1 (6 bases). Germline V gene lookup returns CDR1 SQVTM and CDR2 ANQGSEA. Trimming cost V 3 bases and J 1 base, with 9 bases left between them. The CDR3 contains 13 residues. The CDR3 DNA follows: TGCAGCGTTGACCCAGGGGTTAACTATGGCTACACCTTC. This sequence encodes CSVDPGVNYGYTF.

CDR3 DNA: TGTGCCAGCAGCGGACAGGGGTCCCGAATCACAGATACGCAGTATTTT. This sequence encodes CASSGQGSRITDTQYF. The chain employs TRBV5-6 and TRBJ2-3; 9 nucleotides match TRBD1. This CDR3 has 16 residues. J lost 2 bases, V lost 4 bases, and 8 bases had no gene match. CDR1 and CDR2 from the germline V gene are SGHDT and YYEEEE.

This chain connects TRBV18 to TRBJ1-6, with 9 bases matching TRBD1. The CDR3 runs to 17 residues. Trimming at V came to 3 bases and at J to 5 bases, leaving 8 bases not matched to a gene. Germline CDR1 is KGHSH and CDR2 is LQKENI. The CDR3 spells CASSPTGTGRDNSPLHF. The CDR3 DNA sequence: TGTGCCAGCTCACCTACCGGGACAGGGAGGGATAATTCACCCCTCCACTTT.

V and J are TRBV19 and TRBJ1-4; D ambiguous. CDR1 LNHDA and CDR2 SQIVND come from the germline V gene (reference sequence). Trimming pared 6 bases from V and 7 bases from J, leaving 15 bases between. This CDR3 region has 14 residues. The CDR3 DNA follows: TGTGCCAGTAGCTCACCCCCACGGGGTGAAAAACTGTTTTTT. Translated, it gives CASSSPPRGEKLFF.

The chain employs TRBV7-3 and TRBJ2-7; the D is unclear. Trimming cost V 4 bases and J 4 bases, with 11 bases left between them. Germline CDR1 and CDR2: SGHTA and FQGTGA. The CDR3 extends over 13 amino acids. CDR3 region: CASSSYDTYEQYF. The CDR3 region has the DNA TGTGCCAGCAGCTCATACGACACGTACGAGCAGTACTTC.

The V call is TRBV2, the J call TRBJ1-2; 8 bases map to TRBD1. J gave up 4 bases and V 2 bases, and 6 bases lay outside the gene matches. This CDR3 contains 15 residues. Germline V CDR1 and CDR2: SNHLY, FYNNEI. The CDR3 region has the DNA TGTGCCAGCAGTGAACTCGCAGGGGGCCGCTATGGCTACACCTTC. Translating gives CASSELAGGRYGYTF.

The sample holds a few counts of this clone. CDR3 nucleotides: TGTGCCAGCAGCGGACAGGAGAACACTGAAGCTTTCTTT. It translates to CASSGQENTEAFF. The chain joins TRBV6-5 to TRBJ1-1; 7 bases line up with TRBD1. This CDR3 has 13 amino acids. The J segment lost 1 base and the V segment lost 6 bases, leaving 2 bases of the junction unmatched. Germline V gene lookup returns CDR1 MNHEY and CDR2 SVGAGI.

Of note for this clone: Other DNA sequences in this sample translate to the same CDR3. The chain is built from TRBV20-1 and TRBJ1-2; D not resolved. There are 11 residues in the CDR3. CDR1 is DFQATT, CDR2 SNEGSKA, per germline (reference sequence). The V end lost 0 bases, the J end lost 7 bases, and 6 bases lay between the germline ends. CDR3 coding DNA: TGCAGTGCTAGAGATCGGGGTGGCTACACCTTC. It encodes CSARDRGGYTF.

This sequence joins TRBV27 and TRBJ2-7; TRBD1 matches 7 bases. This CDR3 region has 13 residues. Germline V gene lookup returns CDR1 MNHEY and CDR2 SMNVEV (reference sequence). The trim removed 5 bases at V and 4 bases at J, leaving 5 bases unmatched. CDR3 DNA sequence: TGTGCCAGCAGTCCTCGGACAGGTTACGAGCAGTACTTC. Residues: CASSPRTGYEQYF.

The V call is TRBV23-1, the J call TRBJ1-5; 9 nucleotides agree with TRBD1. TRBV23-1 is flagged as an ORF with uncertain function. The CDR3 is made up of 15 amino acids. Trimming took 0 bases from V and 6 from J; bases not matched to a gene: 3. This CDR3 reads CASSQSSDRGQPQHF. In DNA form, the CDR3 reads TGCGCCAGCAGTCAATCGTCGGACAGGGGTCAGCCCCAGCATTTT.

CDR3 residues: CASSYGQGGVEAFF. The CDR3 nucleotides are TGTGCCAGCAGTTACGGACAGGGGGGGGTTGAAGCTTTCTTT. This sequence joins TRBV6-5 and TRBJ1-1, with 10 nucleotides matching TRBD1. Germline CDR1 reads MNHEY; CDR2 reads SVGAGI. V was clipped by 2 bases and J by 7 bases; unmatched bases: 4. The CDR3 spans 14 residues.

The rearrangement uses TRBV7-6 and TRBJ2-1, with TRBD2 identical over 7 bases. The V gene's germline CDR1 is SGHVS and CDR2 FNYEAQ. The CDR3 is 17 residues long. V shed 0 bases, J shed 8 bases, and the junction held 13 bases outside the gene matches. The CDR3 DNA follows: TGTGCCAGCAGCTTAGCGTATTCGGCGGGAGAGGACCATGAGCAGTTCTTC. Translation gives CASSLAYSAGEDHEQFF.

This rearrangement joins TRBV19 to TRBJ1-1; 7 bases are shared with TRBD1. The J segment lost 4 bases and the V segment lost 5 bases, leaving 10 bases of the junction unmatched. The germline V gene has CDR1 LNHDA and CDR2 SQIVND (reference sequence). The length of the CDR3 is 15 residues. The DNA for the CDR3 is TGTGCCAGTAGTCCGAGAGACAGGGTTGGCACTGAAGCTTTCTTT. This codes for CASSPRDRVGTEAFF.

This rearrangement joins TRBV10-3 to TRBJ1-1; D gene ambiguous. Germline V gives CDR1 ENHRY, CDR2 SYGVKD. This CDR3 has 13 amino acids. Trimming took 7 bases from V and 1 from J, leaving 10 bases between them. CDR3 sequence (DNA): TGTGCCATCAACCGCGGAGAGAACACTGAAGCTTTCTTT. Its protein is CAINRGENTEAFF.

The J gene is TRBJ2-5, the V gene TRBV7-3; weak D call: TRBD1 (6 bases). Germline CDR1 and CDR2: SGHTA and FQGTGA. The CDR3 consists of 14 residues. The V end lost 6 bases, the J end lost 1 base, and 12 bases lay between the germline ends. As DNA, the CDR3 is TGTGCCAGCAGTCAAGGGACACTCCAAGAGACCCAGTACTTC. Protein: CASSQGTLQETQYF. The full variable domain, rest sourced from reference TRBV7-3 and TRBJ2-5, is GAGVSQTPSNKVTEKGKYVELRCDPISGHTALYWYRQSLGQGPEFLIYFQGTGAADDSGLPNDRFFAVRPEGSVSTLKIQRTERGDSAVYLCASSQGTLQETQYFGPGTRLLVL.

The V call is TRBV2, the J call TRBJ1-2; 9 positions match TRBD1. The CDR3 has 13 residues. Germline V gene data show CDR1 as SNHLY and CDR2 as FYNNEI. V lost 10 bases to trimming and J lost 5 bases; unmatched junction nucleotides: 8. In nucleotides, the CDR3 is TGTGCCACTACACAGGGGGCGGGGTATGGCTACACCTTC. This encodes CATTQGAGYGYTF. Complete variable domain (other parts from reference TRBV2 and TRBJ1-2): EPEVTQTPSHQVTQMGQEVILRCVPISNHLYFYWYRQILGQKVEFLVSFYNNEISEKSEIFDDQFSVERPDGSNFTLKIRSTKLEDSAMYFCATTQGAGYGYTFGSGTRLTVV.

The chain couples TRBV19 to TRBJ2-2; 14 bases match TRBD2. This CDR3 region has 18 residues. Germline V gene lookup returns CDR1 LNHDA and CDR2 SQIVND (reference sequence). The junction had 10 bases not matched to a gene; V was cut back by 5 bases and J by 5 bases. The CDR3: CASSARLAGGLGTGELFF. CDR3 sequence (DNA): TGTGCCAGTAGTGCCCGACTAGCGGGAGGGCTTGGGACCGGGGAGCTGTTTTTT.